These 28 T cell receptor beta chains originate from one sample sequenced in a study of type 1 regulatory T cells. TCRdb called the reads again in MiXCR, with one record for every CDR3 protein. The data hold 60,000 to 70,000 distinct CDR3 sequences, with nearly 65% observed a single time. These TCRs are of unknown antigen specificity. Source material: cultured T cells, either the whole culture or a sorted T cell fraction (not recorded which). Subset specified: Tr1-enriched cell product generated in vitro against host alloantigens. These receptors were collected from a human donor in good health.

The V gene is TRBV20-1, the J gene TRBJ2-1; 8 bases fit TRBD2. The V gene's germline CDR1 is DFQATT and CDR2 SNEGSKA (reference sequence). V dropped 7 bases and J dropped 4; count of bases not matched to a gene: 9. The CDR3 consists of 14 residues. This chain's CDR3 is CSVSPSGWYNEQFF. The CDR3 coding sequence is TGCAGTGTTTCGCCTAGCGGGTGGTACAATGAGCAGTTCTTC.

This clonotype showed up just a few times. The CDR3 nucleotides read TGCAGTGCTGCGGCGAGCCGTTCCTACAATGAGCAGTTCTTC. Its translation is CSAAASRSYNEQFF. The chain is built from TRBV20-1 and TRBJ2-1, with D uncertain. Germline values: CDR1 DFQATT, CDR2 SNEGSKA (reference sequence). This CDR3 is built from 14 residues. V lost 5 bases and J 1 base, leaving 12 bases between the germline ends.

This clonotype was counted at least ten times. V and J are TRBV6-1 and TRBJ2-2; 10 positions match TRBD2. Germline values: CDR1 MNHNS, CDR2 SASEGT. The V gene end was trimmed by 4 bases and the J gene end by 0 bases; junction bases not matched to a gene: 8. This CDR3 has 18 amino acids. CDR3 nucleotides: TGTGCCAGCAGTGCAAGGGGTCTAGCGGGGGCGAACACCGGGGAGCTGTTTTTT. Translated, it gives CASSARGLAGANTGELFF.

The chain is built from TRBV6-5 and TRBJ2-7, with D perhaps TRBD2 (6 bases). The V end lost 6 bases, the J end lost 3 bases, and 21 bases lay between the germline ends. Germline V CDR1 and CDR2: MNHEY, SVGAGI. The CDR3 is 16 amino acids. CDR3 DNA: TGTGCCAGCAGCAGGGACGGGACTTCCCTCTACTACGAGCAGTACTTC. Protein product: CASSRDGTSLYYEQYF.

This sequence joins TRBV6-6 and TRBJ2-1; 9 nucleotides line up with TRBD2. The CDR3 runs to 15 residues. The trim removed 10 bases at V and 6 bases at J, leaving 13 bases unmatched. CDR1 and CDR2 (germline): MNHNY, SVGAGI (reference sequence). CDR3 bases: TGTGCCAACACCGATAGCGGGAGTCTAGGCAATGAGCAGTTCTTC. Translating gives CANTDSGSLGNEQFF.

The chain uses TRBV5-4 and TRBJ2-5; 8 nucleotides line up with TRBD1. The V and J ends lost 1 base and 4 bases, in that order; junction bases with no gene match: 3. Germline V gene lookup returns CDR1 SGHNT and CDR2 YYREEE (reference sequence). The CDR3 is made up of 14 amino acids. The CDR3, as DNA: TGTGCCAGCAGCTTGCCGGACAGGGTAGAGACCCAGTACTTC. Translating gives CASSLPDRVETQYF. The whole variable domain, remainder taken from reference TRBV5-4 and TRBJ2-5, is ETGVTQSPTHLIKTRGQQVTLRCSSQSGHNTVSWYQQALGQGPQFIFQYYREEENGRGNFPPRFSGLQFPNYSSELNVNALELDDSALYLCASSLPDRVETQYFGPGTRLLVL.

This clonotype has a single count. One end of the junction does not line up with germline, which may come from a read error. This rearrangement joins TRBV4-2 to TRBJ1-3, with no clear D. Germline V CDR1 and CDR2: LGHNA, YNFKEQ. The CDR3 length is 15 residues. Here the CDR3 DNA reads TGTGCCAACAGCCAGAGTGCGTCGTATGGAAACACCATATATTTT. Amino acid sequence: CANSQSASYGNTIYF.

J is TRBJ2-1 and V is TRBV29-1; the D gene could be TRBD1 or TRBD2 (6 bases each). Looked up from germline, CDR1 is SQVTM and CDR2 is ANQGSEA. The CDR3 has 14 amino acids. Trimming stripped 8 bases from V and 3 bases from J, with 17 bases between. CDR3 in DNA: TGCAGCTGGGAGTCGGGGGCCCACTACAATGAGCAGTTCTTC. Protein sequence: CSWESGAHYNEQFF.

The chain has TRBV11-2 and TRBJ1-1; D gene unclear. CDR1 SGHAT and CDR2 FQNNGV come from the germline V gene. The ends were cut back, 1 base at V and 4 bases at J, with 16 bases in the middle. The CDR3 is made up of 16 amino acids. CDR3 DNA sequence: TGTGCCAGCAGCTTAGTTCTGGGGTCGTGGGCCACTGAAGCTTTCTTT. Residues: CASSLVLGSWATEAFF. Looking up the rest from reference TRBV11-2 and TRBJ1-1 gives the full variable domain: EAGVAQSPRYKIIEKRQSVAFWCNPISGHATLYWYQQILGQGPKLLIQFQNNGVVDDSQLPKDRFSAERLKGVDSTLKIQPAKLEDSAVYLCASSLVLGSWATEAFFGQGTRLTVV.

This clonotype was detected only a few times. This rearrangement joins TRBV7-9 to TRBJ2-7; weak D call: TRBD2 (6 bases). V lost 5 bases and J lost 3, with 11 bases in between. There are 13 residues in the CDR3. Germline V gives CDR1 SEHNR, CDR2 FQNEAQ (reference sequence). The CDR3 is CASSPTSLYEQYF. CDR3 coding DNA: TGTGCCAGCAGCCCGACTAGTCTCTACGAGCAGTACTTC.

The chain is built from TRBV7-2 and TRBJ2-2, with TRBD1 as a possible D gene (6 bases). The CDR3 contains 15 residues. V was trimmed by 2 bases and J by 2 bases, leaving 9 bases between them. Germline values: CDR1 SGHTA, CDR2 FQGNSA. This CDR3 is CASSLRTVNTGELFF. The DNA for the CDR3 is TGTGCCAGCAGCTTAAGGACAGTTAACACCGGGGAGCTGTTTTTT.

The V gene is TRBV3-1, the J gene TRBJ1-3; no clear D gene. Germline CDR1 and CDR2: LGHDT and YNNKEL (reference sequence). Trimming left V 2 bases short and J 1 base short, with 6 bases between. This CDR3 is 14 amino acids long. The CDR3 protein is CASSQRGSGNTIYF. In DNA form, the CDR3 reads TGTGCCAGCAGCCAACGGGGTTCTGGAAACACCATATATTTT.

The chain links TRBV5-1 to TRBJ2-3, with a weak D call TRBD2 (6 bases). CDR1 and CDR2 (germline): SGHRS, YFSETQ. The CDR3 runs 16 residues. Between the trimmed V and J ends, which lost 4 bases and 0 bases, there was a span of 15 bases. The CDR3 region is CASSQGTGVSTDTQYF. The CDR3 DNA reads TGCGCCAGCAGCCAAGGGACGGGGGTTAGCACAGATACGCAGTATTTT.

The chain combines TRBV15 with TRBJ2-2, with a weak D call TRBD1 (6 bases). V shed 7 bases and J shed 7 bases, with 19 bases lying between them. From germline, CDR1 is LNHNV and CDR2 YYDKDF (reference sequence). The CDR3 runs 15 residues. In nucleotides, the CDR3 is TGTGCCACCAAGGGGGATAACACCTACGGCGGGGAGCTGTTTTTT. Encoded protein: CATKGDNTYGGELFF.

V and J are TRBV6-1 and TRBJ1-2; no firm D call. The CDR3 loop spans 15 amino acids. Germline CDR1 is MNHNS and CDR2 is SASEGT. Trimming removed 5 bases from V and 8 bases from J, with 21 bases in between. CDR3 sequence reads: CASSNHRADARGYTF. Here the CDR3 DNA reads TGTGCCAGCAGTAACCACCGGGCAGATGCGCGGGGCTACACCTTC.

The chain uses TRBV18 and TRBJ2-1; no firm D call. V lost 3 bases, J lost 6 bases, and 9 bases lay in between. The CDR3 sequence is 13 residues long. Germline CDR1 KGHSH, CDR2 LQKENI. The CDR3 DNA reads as TGTGCCAGCTCACCGACCAGGACCAATGAGCAGTTCTTC. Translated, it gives CASSPTRTNEQFF. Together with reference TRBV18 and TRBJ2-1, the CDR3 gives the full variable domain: NAGVMQNPRHLVRRRGQEARLRCSPMKGHSHVYWYRQLPEEGLKFMVYLQKENIIDESGMPKERFSAEFPKEGPSILRIQQVVRGDSAAYFCASSPTRTNEQFFGPGTRLTVL.

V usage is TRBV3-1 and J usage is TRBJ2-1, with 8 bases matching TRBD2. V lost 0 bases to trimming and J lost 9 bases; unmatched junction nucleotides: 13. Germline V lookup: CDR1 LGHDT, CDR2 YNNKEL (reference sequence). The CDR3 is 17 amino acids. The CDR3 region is CASSQDPGGTRRAEQFF. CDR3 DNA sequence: TGTGCCAGCAGCCAAGATCCGGGGGGGACCAGGCGGGCTGAGCAGTTCTTC.

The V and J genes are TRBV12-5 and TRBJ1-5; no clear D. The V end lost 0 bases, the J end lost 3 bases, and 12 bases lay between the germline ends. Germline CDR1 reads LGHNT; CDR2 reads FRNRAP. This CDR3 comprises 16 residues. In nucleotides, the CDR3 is TGTGCTAGTGGTTTGGTTGGTGGGCAAATCAATCAGCCCCAGCATTTT. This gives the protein CASGLVGGQINQPQHF.

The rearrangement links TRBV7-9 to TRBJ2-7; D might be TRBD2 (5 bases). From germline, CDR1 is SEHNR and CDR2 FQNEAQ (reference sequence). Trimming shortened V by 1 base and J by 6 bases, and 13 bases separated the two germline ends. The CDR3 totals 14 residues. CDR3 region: CASSLVGLGGEQYF. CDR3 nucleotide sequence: TGTGCCAGCAGCTTAGTCGGTCTCGGAGGCGAGCAGTACTTC.

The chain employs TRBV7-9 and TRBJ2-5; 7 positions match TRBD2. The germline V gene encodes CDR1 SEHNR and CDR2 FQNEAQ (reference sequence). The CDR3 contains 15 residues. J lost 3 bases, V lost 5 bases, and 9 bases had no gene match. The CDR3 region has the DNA TGTGCCAGCAGCCGTTCGGGGGGTGACAAAGAGACCCAGTACTTC. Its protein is CASSRSGGDKETQYF. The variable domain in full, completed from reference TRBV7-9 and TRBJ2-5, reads DTGVSQNPRHKITKRGQNVTFRCDPISEHNRLYWYRQTLGQGPEFLTYFQNEAQLEKSRLLSDRFSAERPKGSFSTLEIQRTEQGDSAMYLCASSRSGGDKETQYFGPGTRLLVL.

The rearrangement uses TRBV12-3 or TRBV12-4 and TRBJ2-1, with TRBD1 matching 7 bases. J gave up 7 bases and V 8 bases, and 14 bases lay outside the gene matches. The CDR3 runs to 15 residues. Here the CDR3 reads CASSLHTGVGNEQFF. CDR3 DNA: TGTGCCAGCTCCCTCCACACAGGGGTCGGGAATGAGCAGTTCTTC.

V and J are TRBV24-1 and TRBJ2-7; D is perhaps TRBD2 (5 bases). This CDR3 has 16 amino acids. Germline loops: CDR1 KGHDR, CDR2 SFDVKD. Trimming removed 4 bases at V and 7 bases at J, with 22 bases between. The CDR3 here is CATSDPAADSSREQYF. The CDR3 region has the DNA TGTGCCACCAGTGACCCCGCTGCGGACTCTTCAAGGGAGCAGTACTTC.

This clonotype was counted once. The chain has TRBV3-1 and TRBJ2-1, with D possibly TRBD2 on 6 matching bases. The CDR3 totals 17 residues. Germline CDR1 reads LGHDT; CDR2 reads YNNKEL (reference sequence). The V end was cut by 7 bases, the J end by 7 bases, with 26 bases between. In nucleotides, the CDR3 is TGTGCCAGCACCCCCACCTCCCCGGGCCGGGGGTTGAATGAGCAGTTCTTC. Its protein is CASTPTSPGRGLNEQFF.

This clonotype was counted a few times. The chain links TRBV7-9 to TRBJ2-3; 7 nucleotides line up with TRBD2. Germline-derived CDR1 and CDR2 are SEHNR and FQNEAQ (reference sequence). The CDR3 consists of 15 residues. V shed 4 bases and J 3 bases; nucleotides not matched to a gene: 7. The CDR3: CASSSYFGRTDTQYF. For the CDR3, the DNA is TGTGCCAGCAGCTCGTATTTCGGGAGGACAGATACGCAGTATTTT.

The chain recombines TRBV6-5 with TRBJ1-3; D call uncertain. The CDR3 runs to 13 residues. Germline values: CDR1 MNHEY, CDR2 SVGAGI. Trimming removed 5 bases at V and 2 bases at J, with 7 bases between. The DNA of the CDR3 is TGTGCCAGCAGTCTGAGGGCTGGAAACACCATATATTTT. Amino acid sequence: CASSLRAGNTIYF.

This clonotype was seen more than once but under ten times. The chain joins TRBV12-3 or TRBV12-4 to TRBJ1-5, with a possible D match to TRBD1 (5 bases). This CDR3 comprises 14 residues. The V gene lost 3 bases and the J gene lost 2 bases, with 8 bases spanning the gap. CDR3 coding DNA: TGTGCCAGCAGTTTCTGGGGGGGCAATCAGCCCCAGCATTTT. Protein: CASSFWGGNQPQHF.

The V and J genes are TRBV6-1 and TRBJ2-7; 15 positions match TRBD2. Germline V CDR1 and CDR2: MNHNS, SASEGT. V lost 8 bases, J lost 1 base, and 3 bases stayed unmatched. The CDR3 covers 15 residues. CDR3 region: CASGLAGGPSYEQYF. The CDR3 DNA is TGTGCCAGCGGACTAGCGGGAGGGCCGTCCTACGAGCAGTACTTC.

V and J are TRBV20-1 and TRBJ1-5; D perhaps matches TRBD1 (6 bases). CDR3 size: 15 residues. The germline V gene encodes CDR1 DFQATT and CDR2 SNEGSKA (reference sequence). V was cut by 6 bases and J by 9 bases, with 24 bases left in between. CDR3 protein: CSAGYRDTAKRPQHF. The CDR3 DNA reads TGCAGTGCGGGGTACCGGGACACCGCCAAGCGGCCCCAGCATTTT.